The next 14 T cell receptor beta chains were all read from a single sample in a study of cytomegalovirus exposure and HLA in healthy donors (dated by TCRdb to about 2017). The library was made by the immunoSEQ multiplex PCR assay. The multiplex PCR relied on a mix of 60 forward primers for TCR Vbeta segments and 13 reverse primers for TCR Jbeta segments. The table was pulled from immuneACCESS by TCRdb, which kept in-frame rearrangements only. Such tables lose some clones; where checked, under half of the loss comes from unresolved V genes, and the rest has no known cause. The table for this sample lists some 120,000 clones; around three quarters of them were counted only once. The ten top clones hold 3% to 3.5% of the sample. Sequenced input: PBMCs. These TCRs come from a male donor in good health and CMV-seronegative.

The chain couples TRBV2 to TRBJ1-4; unclear D gene. Trimming cost V 3 bases and J 7 bases, with 9 bases left between them. The CDR3 has 13 residues. Germline V gene lookup returns CDR1 SNHLY and CDR2 FYNNEI. CDR3: CASSEASGEKLFF. CDR3 DNA: TGTGCCAGCAGTGAGGCAAGCGGTGAAAAACTGTTTTTT.

The rearrangement joins TRBV9 to TRBJ2-3; 9 positions agree with TRBD2. The length of the CDR3 is 15 residues. Trimming removed 2 bases from V and 6 bases from J; junction bases left unmatched: 7. Germline V gene lookup returns CDR1 SGDLS and CDR2 YYNGEE. The CDR3 protein is CASSVSGTSIDTQYF. CDR3 coding DNA: TGTGCCAGCAGCGTCTCCGGGACTAGCATCGATACGCAGTATTTT.

The V and J genes are TRBV29-1 and TRBJ1-1; TRBD1 matches 8 bases. Per the germline V gene, CDR1 is SQVTM and CDR2 is ANQGSEA. This CDR3 is 13 amino acids long. Germline trimming cut 2 bases from V and 7 bases from J; bases unmatched to any gene: 6. Here the CDR3 DNA reads TGCAGCGTTGAACGTGACAGGGGCGTTGAAGCTTTCTTT. This gives the protein CSVERDRGVEAFF.

The rearrangement uses TRBV15 and TRBJ1-2; 9 nucleotides match TRBD1. CDR1 LNHNV and CDR2 YYDKDF come from the germline V gene (reference sequence). Unmatched junction bases numbered 1, after V lost 5 bases and J lost 0 bases. The CDR3 has 14 amino acids. The CDR3 loop is CATSRTGANYGYTF. The DNA for the CDR3 is TGTGCCACCAGCCGGACAGGGGCTAACTATGGCTACACCTTC.

The sample holds a few counts of this clone. The V call is TRBV7-8, the J call TRBJ2-7; no reliable D call. Looked up from germline, CDR1 is SGHVS and CDR2 is FQNEAQ. The CDR3 spans 13 residues. The V end was cut by 1 base, the J end by 3 bases, with 7 bases between. The chain's CDR3 is CASSLGLGYEQYF. The CDR3 nucleotides read TGTGCCAGCAGCTTAGGACTGGGCTACGAGCAGTACTTC. Together with reference TRBV7-8 and TRBJ2-7, the CDR3 gives the full variable domain: GAGVSQSPRYKVAKRGQDVALRCDPISGHVSLFWYQQALGQGPEFLTYFQNEAQLDKSGLPSDRFFAERPEGSVSTLKIQRTQQEDSAVYLCASSLGLGYEQYFGPGTRLTVT.

The chain is built from TRBV9 and TRBJ2-3, with 10 nucleotides matching TRBD2. This CDR3 spans 15 amino acids. V shed 3 bases and J 3 bases; nucleotides not matched to a gene: 4. Germline CDR1 reads SGDLS; CDR2 reads YYNGEE. Here the CDR3 reads CASSGGLAPTDTQYF. DNA for the CDR3: TGTGCCAGCAGCGGGGGACTAGCGCCAACAGATACGCAGTATTTT.

The rearrangement uses TRBV15 and TRBJ1-5, with a tentative D call TRBD1 (5 bases). Germline V gives CDR1 LNHNV, CDR2 YYDKDF (reference sequence). This CDR3 is built from 15 residues. Between the trimmed V and J ends, which lost 3 bases and 2 bases, there was a span of 11 bases. CDR3 DNA: TGTGCCACCAGCAGTGATGGACACCGCAATCAGCCCCAGCATTTT. Translated, it gives CATSSDGHRNQPQHF.

V gene TRBV2 combines with J gene TRBJ1-3, with unresolved D. Per germline, CDR1 SNHLY and CDR2 FYNNEI. This CDR3 comprises 13 residues. With 9 bases removed from V and 4 bases from J, the gap between germline ends came to 13 bases. CDR3 nucleotide sequence: TGTGCCAGTAAGATGGGAGGGGGAAACACCATATATTTT. Amino acid sequence: CASKMGGGNTIYF.

This clone was detected only once. The chain links TRBV28 to TRBJ1-2; 9 bases fit TRBD1. V lost 5 bases, J lost 4 bases, and 8 bases stayed unmatched. The CDR3 extends over 15 amino acids. Germline CDR1 MDHEN, CDR2 SYDVKM. In nucleotides, the CDR3 is TGTGCCAGCAGTCCGTACAGGGGGCGCGGCTATGGCTACACCTTC. Translation: CASSPYRGRGYGYTF.

V gene TRBV7-2 combines with J gene TRBJ1-2, with a tentative D call TRBD1 (5 bases). The CDR3 sequence is 15 residues long. Germline V gives CDR1 SGHTA, CDR2 FQGNSA. V lost 3 bases and J 5 bases, leaving 16 bases between the germline ends. The CDR3 DNA is TGTGCCAGCAGCTTGACAGCCTACATTCCATATGGCTACACCTTC. Encoded protein: CASSLTAYIPYGYTF.

This clone was picked up one time. The V gene is TRBV5-1, the J gene TRBJ2-2; D is perhaps TRBD1 (6 bases). Trimming removed 4 bases from V and 6 bases from J, with 13 bases in between. CDR3 length: 14 residues. CDR1 SGHRS and CDR2 YFSETQ come from the germline V gene. In DNA form, the CDR3 reads TGCGCCAGCAGCCCACAGGGATTTGCCGGGGAGCTGTTTTTT. Protein sequence: CASSPQGFAGELFF. The full variable domain, completed using reference TRBV5-1 and TRBJ2-2, is KAGVTQTPRYLIKTRGQQVTLSCSPISGHRSVSWYQQTPGQGLQFLFEYFSETQRNKGNFPGRFSGRQFSNSRSEMNVSTLELGDSALYLCASSPQGFAGELFFGEGSRLTVL.

The chain joins TRBV5-4 to TRBJ2-5, with D perhaps TRBD2 (5 bases). The CDR3 has 14 amino acids. Germline CDR1 and CDR2: SGHNT and YYREEE (reference sequence). V was trimmed by 4 bases and J by 5 bases, leaving 15 bases between them. The CDR3 sequence: CASSAELVGETQYF. CDR3 nucleotides: TGTGCCAGCAGCGCGGAACTAGTGGGGGAGACCCAGTACTTC.

In DNA form, the CDR3 reads TGCGCCAGCAGCCAGGATACTACCGGGACTACCTTAAACATTCAGTACTTC. Its protein product is CASSQDTTGTTLNIQYF. This chain connects TRBV4-1 to TRBJ2-4; TRBD2 matches at 7 bases. Germline values: CDR1 MGHRA, CDR2 YSYEKL. With 3 bases clipped from V and 6 bases from J, the junction kept 14 bases outside the gene matches. There are 17 residues in the CDR3.

The chain uses TRBV6-6 and TRBJ1-1; D possibly corresponds to TRBD1 (6 bases). V lost 4 bases, J lost 3 bases, and 12 bases lay in between. The CDR3 is 14 residues long. In germline, CDR1 is MNHNY, CDR2 SVGAGI (reference sequence). The CDR3 DNA sequence: TGTGCCAGCAGTTTCACAGGGAGGGACACTGAAGCTTTCTTT. Its protein product is CASSFTGRDTEAFF.